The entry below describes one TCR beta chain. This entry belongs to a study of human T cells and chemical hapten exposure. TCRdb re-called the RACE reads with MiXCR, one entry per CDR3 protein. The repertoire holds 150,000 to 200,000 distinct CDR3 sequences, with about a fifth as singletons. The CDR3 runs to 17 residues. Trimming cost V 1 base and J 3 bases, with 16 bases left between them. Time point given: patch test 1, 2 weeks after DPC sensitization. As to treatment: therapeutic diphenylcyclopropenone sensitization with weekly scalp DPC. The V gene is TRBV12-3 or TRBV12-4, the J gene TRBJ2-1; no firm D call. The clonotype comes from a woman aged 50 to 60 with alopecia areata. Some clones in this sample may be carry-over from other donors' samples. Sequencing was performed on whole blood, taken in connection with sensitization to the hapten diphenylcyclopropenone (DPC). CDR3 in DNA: TGTGCCAGCAGTTTAGGCACCTTCGGCGCGAACTACAATGAGCAGTTCTTC. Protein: CASSLGTFGANYNEQFF.